Below, 18 T cell receptor beta chains from the same sample are listed, as sequenced in a study of T cells in Graves' hyperthyroidism and ophthalmopathy. The source material, RNA transcripts, was used to amplify TCR beta CDR3 regions. First-round RT-PCR of the TCR CDR3 relied on the HTBI primer set. TCRdb called the multiplex PCR reads again in MiXCR, with one record for every CDR3 protein. The data show 600,000 to 700,000 distinct CDR3 sequences, around 15% seen once. Sequenced input: blood. The receptor set was obtained from a middle-aged woman with Graves' ophthalmopathy.

This clonotype was seen ten or more times. The chain combines TRBV15 with TRBJ1-2, with 10 bases aligning to TRBD1. CDR3 length: 16 amino acids. With V trimmed by 3 bases and J by 0 bases, 4 bases remained unmatched. The germline CDR1 and CDR2 sequences are LNHNV and YYDKDF (reference sequence). CDR3 amino acids: CATSRETGGPNYGYTF. The CDR3 DNA follows: TGTGCCACCAGCAGGGAGACAGGGGGCCCTAACTATGGCTACACCTTC.

This clonotype was counted at least ten times. The rearrangement uses TRBV5-6 and TRBJ2-7; 9 bases align to TRBD2. After removal of 1 base from V and 7 bases from J, the junction contained 3 bases not matched to a gene. The length of the CDR3 is 13 residues. Germline values: CDR1 SGHDT, CDR2 YYEEEE. The CDR3 is CASSLILAGEQYF. Here the CDR3 DNA reads TGTGCCAGCAGCTTGATACTAGCGGGTGAGCAGTACTTC.

This clonotype was recorded at least ten times. The CDR3 DNA reads as TGTGCCAGCAGCTTAGAGCACAGGATCATGAACACTGAAGCTTTCTTT. Its translation is CASSLEHRIMNTEAFF. The V gene is TRBV7-6, the J gene TRBJ1-1; perhaps TRBD1 as D (5 bases). The CDR3 contains 16 residues. V dropped 1 base and J dropped 0 bases, with 12 bases sitting between them. Germline lookup yields CDR1 SGHVS and CDR2 FNYEAQ.

This chain joins TRBV11-2 and TRBJ1-6; D is ambiguous. Trimming removed 3 bases at V and 0 bases at J, with 9 bases between. CDR1 and CDR2 from the germline V gene are SGHAT and FQNNGV. The CDR3 is 16 residues long. CDR3 bases: TGTGCCAGCAGCTTCGAAGGGAGCTCCTATAATTCACCCCTCCACTTT. Amino acids: CASSFEGSSYNSPLHF.

There are many counts of this clonotype. The rearrangement uses TRBV29-1 and TRBJ1-1; D gene unclear. The CDR3 consists of 14 residues. V shed 4 bases and J shed 2 bases, with 14 bases lying between them. CDR1 and CDR2 (germline): SQVTM, ANQGSEA. The chain's CDR3 is CSVVWYGGNTEAFF. The CDR3 DNA is TGCAGCGTTGTGTGGTACGGAGGAAACACTGAAGCTTTCTTT.

Comment on this clonotype: A read error may account for a junction end that differs from germline. J is TRBJ2-5 and V is TRBV15; 11 bases match TRBD2. The germline CDR1 and CDR2 sequences are LNHNV and YYDKDF (reference sequence). The CDR3 has 13 amino acids. The CDR3 nucleotides are TGTGCCACCAGCGTCGAACCACTAGCGGGAGTTTCGTTC. Residues: CATSVEPLAGVSF.

This clonotype was observed at least ten times. As DNA, the CDR3 is TGCAGCGCAGTAGCGGGAGCGGACTACACCGGGGAGCTGTTTTTT. Protein: CSAVAGADYTGELFF. V and J are TRBV29-1 and TRBJ2-2; 9 bases line up with TRBD2. CDR3 size: 15 residues. Trimming removed 7 bases from V and 3 bases from J; junction bases left unmatched: 9. Germline V CDR1 and CDR2: SQVTM, ANQGSEA.

This chain uses TRBV20-1 with TRBJ1-2; a weak D match, TRBD1 (6 bases). Between the trimmed V and J ends, which lost 1 base and 7 bases, there was a span of 10 bases. Germline V lookup: CDR1 DFQATT, CDR2 SNEGSKA (reference sequence). There are 12 residues in the CDR3. CDR3 sequence: CSARGTVLGYTF. In nucleotides, the CDR3 is TGCAGTGCTAGAGGGACAGTCCTTGGCTACACCTTC.

This clonotype was recorded many times. This sequence joins TRBV27 and TRBJ2-2, with 7 bases matching TRBD2. The junction had 4 bases not matched to a gene; V was cut back by 3 bases and J by 3 bases. Germline V gene lookup returns CDR1 MNHEY and CDR2 SMNVEV (reference sequence). This CDR3 is 15 amino acids long. The CDR3 reads CASSFWGRDTGELFF. CDR3 sequence (DNA): TGTGCCAGCAGTTTTTGGGGGAGGGACACCGGGGAGCTGTTTTTT.

The chain couples TRBV5-1 to TRBJ2-4; 7 bases are a match to TRBD1. Germline assignment: CDR1 SGHRS and CDR2 YFSETQ. CDR3 length: 16 residues. V dropped 2 bases and J dropped 2; count of bases not matched to a gene: 7. CDR3 region: CASSLGQGETKNIQYF. DNA of the CDR3: TGCGCCAGCAGCTTAGGGCAGGGGGAGACCAAAAACATTCAGTACTTC. Complete variable domain (other parts from reference TRBV5-1 and TRBJ2-4): KAGVTQTPRYLIKTRGQQVTLSCSPISGHRSVSWYQQTPGQGLQFLFEYFSETQRNKGNFPGRFSGRQFSNSRSEMNVSTLELGDSALYLCASSLGQGETKNIQYFGAGTRLSVL.

This clonotype was seen only a few times. This chain's CDR3 is CAISDQPGLYTDTQYF. CDR3 DNA: TGTGCCATCAGTGACCAACCGGGACTGTACACAGATACGCAGTATTTT. The chain uses TRBV10-3 and TRBJ2-3; D possibly corresponds to TRBD2 (6 bases). CDR1 and CDR2 (germline): ENHRY, SYGVKD. Trimming left V 3 bases short and J 2 bases short, with 15 bases between. This CDR3 contains 16 residues.

This clonotype was recorded at least ten times. The V and J genes are TRBV9 and TRBJ2-2; 10 bases are a match to TRBD2. The CDR3 sequence is 17 residues long. With V trimmed by 4 bases and J by 5 bases, 11 bases remained unmatched. The germline V gene encodes CDR1 SGDLS and CDR2 YYNGEE. The CDR3 DNA sequence: TGTGCCAGCAGCCCTATGATAGCGGGAGGCTATACCGGGGAGCTGTTTTTT. The encoded protein is CASSPMIAGGYTGELFF.

This clonotype occurred many times. The rearrangement uses TRBV20-1 and TRBJ1-1; D remains unclear. Looked up from germline, CDR1 is DFQATT and CDR2 is SNEGSKA (reference sequence). Trimming removed 2 bases from V and 1 base from J, with 8 bases in between. This CDR3 has 13 amino acids. The CDR3 sequence is CSARIGRNTEAFF. The CDR3 DNA sequence: TGCAGTGCTAGAATAGGGCGGAACACTGAAGCTTTCTTT.

There are many counts of this clonotype. The rearrangement uses TRBV6-5 and TRBJ1-2, with 7 bases identical to TRBD1. V shed 2 bases, J shed 4 bases, and the junction held 10 bases outside the gene matches. This CDR3 is 16 amino acids long. Germline assignment: CDR1 MNHEY and CDR2 SVGAGI. The CDR3 loop is CASSYGTGARGYGYTF. CDR3 DNA sequence: TGTGCCAGCAGTTACGGTACAGGGGCGCGCGGCTATGGCTACACCTTC.

This clonotype showed up just a few times. V gene TRBV30 combines with J gene TRBJ1-1; D gene unclear. Per germline, CDR1 GTSNPN and CDR2 SVGIG (reference sequence). Trimming shortened V by 0 bases and J by 11 bases, and 16 bases separated the two germline ends. This CDR3 has 13 amino acids. The CDR3 nucleotides read TGTGCCTGGAGTGTGAGCGGAGATTTGGGGGCTTTCTTT. Amino acid sequence: CAWSVSGDLGAFF.

This clonotype has a count of ten or more. The chain is built from TRBV6-5 and TRBJ1-2; no reliable D call. The germline CDR1 and CDR2 sequences are MNHEY and SVGAGI. V was cut by 2 bases and J by 4 bases, with 5 bases left in between. This CDR3 contains 12 residues. CDR3 amino acids: CASSYQTYGYTF. The CDR3 region has the DNA TGTGCCAGCAGTTACCAGACCTATGGCTACACCTTC.

This clonotype was seen ten or more times. This chain links TRBV2 with TRBJ2-7, with D unclear. This CDR3 contains 14 residues. Germline V CDR1 and CDR2: SNHLY, FYNNEI. V was clipped by 6 bases and J by 0 bases, with 12 bases between them. In nucleotides, the CDR3 is TGTGCCAGCAGCCAAAGAGAGAGCTCCTACGAGCAGTACTTC. Its translation is CASSQRESSYEQYF.

This clonotype showed up just a few times. This chain connects TRBV6-2 or TRBV6-3 to TRBJ2-7; no clear D gene. The length of the CDR3 is 14 residues. CDR1 is MNHEY and CDR2 is SVGEGT in the germline V gene. Between the trimmed V and J ends, which lost 2 bases and 3 bases, there was a span of 11 bases. The CDR3 is CASSYGDTYYEQYF. CDR3 sequence (DNA): TGTGCCAGCAGTTACGGGGATACCTACTACGAGCAGTACTTC.